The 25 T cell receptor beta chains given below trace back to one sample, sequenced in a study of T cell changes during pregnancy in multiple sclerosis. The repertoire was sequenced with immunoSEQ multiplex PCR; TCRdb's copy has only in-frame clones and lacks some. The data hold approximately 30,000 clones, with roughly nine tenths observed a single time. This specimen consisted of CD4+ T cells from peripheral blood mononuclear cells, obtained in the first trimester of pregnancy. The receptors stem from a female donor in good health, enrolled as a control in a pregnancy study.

The CDR3 bases are TGTGCCAGCAGCTTATCGGGACTAAACGACTATACGCAGTATTTT. Amino acids: CASSLSGLNDYTQYF. The chain recombines TRBV11-1 with TRBJ2-3; TRBD2 agrees at 7 bases. V shed 2 bases and J 7 bases; nucleotides not matched to a gene: 9. The CDR3 is 15 amino acids. Germline values: CDR1 SGHAT, CDR2 FQDESV (reference sequence). The full variable domain, with the rest looked up from reference TRBV11-1 and TRBJ2-3, is EAEVAQSPRYKITEKSQAVAFWCDPISGHATLYWYRQILGQGPELLVQFQDESVVDDSQLPKDRFSAERLKGVDSTLKIQPAELGDSAMYLCASSLSGLNDYTQYFGPGTRLTVL.

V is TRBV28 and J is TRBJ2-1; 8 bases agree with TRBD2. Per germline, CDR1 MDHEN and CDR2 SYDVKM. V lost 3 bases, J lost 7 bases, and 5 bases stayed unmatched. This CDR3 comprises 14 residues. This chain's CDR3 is CASSFGGARNEQFF. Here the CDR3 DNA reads TGTGCCAGCAGTTTCGGGGGGGCTCGGAATGAGCAGTTCTTC.

The CDR3 bases are TGTGCCAGCGGCCGGGGACAGGGGCGAGAGACCCAGTACTTC. Translation: CASGRGQGRETQYF. The genes are TRBV28 and TRBJ2-5, with 10 bases matching TRBD1. CDR3 length: 14 amino acids. V trimming: 8 bases; J trimming: 4 bases; junction bases outside the gene matches: 7. From germline, CDR1 is MDHEN and CDR2 SYDVKM.

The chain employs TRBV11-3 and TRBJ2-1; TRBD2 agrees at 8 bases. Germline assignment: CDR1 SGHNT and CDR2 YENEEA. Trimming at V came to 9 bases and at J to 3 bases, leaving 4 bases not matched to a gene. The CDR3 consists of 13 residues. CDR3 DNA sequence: TGTGCCAGTTCCGGGACTAGCTACAATGAGCAGTTCTTC. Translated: CASSGTSYNEQFF. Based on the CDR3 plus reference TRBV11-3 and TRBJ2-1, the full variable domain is EAGVVQSPRYKIIEKKQPVAFWCNPISGHNTLYWYLQNLGQGPELLIRYENEEAVDDSQLPKDRFSAERLKGVDSTLKIQPAELGDSAVYLCASSGTSYNEQFFGPGTRLTVL.

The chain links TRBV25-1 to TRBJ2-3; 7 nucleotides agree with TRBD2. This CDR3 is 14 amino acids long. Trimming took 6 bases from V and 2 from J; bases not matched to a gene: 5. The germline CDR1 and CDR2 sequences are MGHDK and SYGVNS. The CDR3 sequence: CASRRDYSTDTQYF. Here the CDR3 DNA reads TGTGCCAGCAGGAGGGACTACTCCACAGATACGCAGTATTTT. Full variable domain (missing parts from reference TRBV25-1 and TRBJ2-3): EADIYQTPRYLVIGTGKKITLECSQTMGHDKMYWYQQDPGMELHLIHYSYGVNSTEKGDLSSESTVSRIRTEHFPLTLESARPSHTSQYLCASRRDYSTDTQYFGPGTRLTVL.

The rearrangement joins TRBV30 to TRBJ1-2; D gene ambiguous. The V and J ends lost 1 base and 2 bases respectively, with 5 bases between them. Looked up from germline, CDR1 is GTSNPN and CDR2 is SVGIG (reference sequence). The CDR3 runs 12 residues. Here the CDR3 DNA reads TGTGCCTGGAGTGGCGGGAACTATGGCTACACCTTC. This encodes CAWSGGNYGYTF. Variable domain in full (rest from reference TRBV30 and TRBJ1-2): SQTIHQWPATLVQPVGSPLSLECTVEGTSNPNLYWYRQAAGRGLQLLFYSVGIGQISSEVPQNLSASRPQDRQFILSSKKLLLSDSGFYLCAWSGGNYGYTFGSGTRLTVV.

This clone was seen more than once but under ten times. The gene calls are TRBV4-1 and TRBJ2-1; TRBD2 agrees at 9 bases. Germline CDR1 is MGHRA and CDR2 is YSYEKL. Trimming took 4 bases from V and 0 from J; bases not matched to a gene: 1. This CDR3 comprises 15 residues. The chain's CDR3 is CASSPTSGSYNEQFF. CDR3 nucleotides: TGCGCCAGCAGCCCGACTAGCGGCTCCTACAATGAGCAGTTCTTC.

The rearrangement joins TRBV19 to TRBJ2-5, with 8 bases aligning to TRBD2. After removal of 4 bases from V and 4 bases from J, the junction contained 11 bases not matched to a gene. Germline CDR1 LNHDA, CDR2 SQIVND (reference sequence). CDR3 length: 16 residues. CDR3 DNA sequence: TGTGCCAGTAGTACCCTGACAGCGGGAGACCGAGAGACCCAGTACTTC. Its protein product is CASSTLTAGDRETQYF.

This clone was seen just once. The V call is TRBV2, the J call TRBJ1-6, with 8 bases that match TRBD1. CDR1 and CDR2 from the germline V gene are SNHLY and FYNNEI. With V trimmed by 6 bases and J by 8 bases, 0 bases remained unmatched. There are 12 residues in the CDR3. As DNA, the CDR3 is TGTGCCAGCAGGACAGGGGATTCACCCCTCCACTTT. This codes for CASRTGDSPLHF.

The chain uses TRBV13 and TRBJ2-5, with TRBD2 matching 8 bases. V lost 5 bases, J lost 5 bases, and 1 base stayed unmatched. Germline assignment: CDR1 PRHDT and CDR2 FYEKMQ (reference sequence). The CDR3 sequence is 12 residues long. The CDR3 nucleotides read TGTGCCAGCAGCCCGGGGGGGGAGACCCAGTACTTC. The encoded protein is CASSPGGETQYF.

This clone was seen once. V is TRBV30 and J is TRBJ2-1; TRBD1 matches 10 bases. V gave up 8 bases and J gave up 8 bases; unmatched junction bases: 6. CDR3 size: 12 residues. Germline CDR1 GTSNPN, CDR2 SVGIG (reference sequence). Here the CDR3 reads CARDRGTDEQFF. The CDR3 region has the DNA TGTGCCCGGGACAGGGGCACCGATGAGCAGTTCTTC. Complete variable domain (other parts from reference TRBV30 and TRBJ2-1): SQTIHQWPATLVQPVGSPLSLECTVEGTSNPNLYWYRQAAGRGLQLLFYSVGIGQISSEVPQNLSASRPQDRQFILSSKKLLLSDSGFYLCARDRGTDEQFFGPGTRLTVL.

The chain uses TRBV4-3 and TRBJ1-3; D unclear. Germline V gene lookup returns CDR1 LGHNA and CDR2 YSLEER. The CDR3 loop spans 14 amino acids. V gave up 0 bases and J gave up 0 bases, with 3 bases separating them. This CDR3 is CASSQDSSGNTIYF. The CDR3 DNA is TGCGCCAGCAGCCAAGACAGCTCTGGAAACACCATATATTTT.

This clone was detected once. In DNA, the CDR3 is TGTGCCAGCAGTTTAGCCGGGACAAGTTATGGCTACACCTTC. Translated: CASSLAGTSYGYTF. The chain is built from TRBV28 and TRBJ1-2; possibly TRBD1 for D (6 bases). CDR1 MDHEN and CDR2 SYDVKM come from the germline V gene. This CDR3 spans 14 amino acids. Trimming shortened V by 2 bases and J by 5 bases, and 12 bases separated the two germline ends.

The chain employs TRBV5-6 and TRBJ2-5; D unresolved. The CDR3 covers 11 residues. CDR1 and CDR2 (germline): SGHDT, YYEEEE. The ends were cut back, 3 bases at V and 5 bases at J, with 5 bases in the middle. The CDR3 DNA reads TGTGCCAGCAGCTACGGGGAGACCCAGTACTTC. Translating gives CASSYGETQYF.

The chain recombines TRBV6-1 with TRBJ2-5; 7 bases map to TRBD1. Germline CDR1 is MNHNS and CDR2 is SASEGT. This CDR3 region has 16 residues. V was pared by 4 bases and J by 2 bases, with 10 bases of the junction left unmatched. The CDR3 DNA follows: TGTGCCAGCAGTGCTAACACCCAGGGGGTACAAGAGACCCAGTACTTC. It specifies CASSANTQGVQETQYF.

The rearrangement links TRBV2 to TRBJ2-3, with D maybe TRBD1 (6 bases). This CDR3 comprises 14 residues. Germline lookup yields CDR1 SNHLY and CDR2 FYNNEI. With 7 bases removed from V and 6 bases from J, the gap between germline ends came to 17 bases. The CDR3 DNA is TGTGCCAGCAACCCCCAAGGGGGTCCGGATACGCAGTATTTT. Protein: CASNPQGGPDTQYF.

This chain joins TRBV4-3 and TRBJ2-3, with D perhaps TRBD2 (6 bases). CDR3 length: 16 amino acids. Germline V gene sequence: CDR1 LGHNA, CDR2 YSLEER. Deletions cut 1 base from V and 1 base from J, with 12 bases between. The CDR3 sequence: CASSQGNGGGTDTQYF. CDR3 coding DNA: TGCGCCAGCAGCCAAGGGAACGGGGGAGGCACAGATACGCAGTATTTT.

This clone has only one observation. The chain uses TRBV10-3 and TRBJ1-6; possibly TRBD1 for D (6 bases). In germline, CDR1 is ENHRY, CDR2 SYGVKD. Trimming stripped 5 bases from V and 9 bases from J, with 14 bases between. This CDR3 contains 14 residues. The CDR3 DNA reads TGTGCCATCAGTACGTCGGCAGGGGTTTCACCCCTCCACTTT. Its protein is CAISTSAGVSPLHF.

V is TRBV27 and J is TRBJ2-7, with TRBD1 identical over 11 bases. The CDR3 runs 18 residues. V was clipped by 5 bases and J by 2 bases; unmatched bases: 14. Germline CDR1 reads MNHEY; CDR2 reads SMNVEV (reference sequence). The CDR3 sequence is CASSPSIAGQGVTYEQYF. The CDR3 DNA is TGTGCCAGCAGTCCCTCAATAGCGGGACAGGGGGTTACCTACGAGCAGTACTTC.

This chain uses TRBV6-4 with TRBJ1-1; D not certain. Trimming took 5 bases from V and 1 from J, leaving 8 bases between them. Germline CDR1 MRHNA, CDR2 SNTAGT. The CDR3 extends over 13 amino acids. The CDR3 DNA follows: TGTGCCAGCAGTAAAGAGGAGAACACTGAAGCTTTCTTT. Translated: CASSKEENTEAFF.

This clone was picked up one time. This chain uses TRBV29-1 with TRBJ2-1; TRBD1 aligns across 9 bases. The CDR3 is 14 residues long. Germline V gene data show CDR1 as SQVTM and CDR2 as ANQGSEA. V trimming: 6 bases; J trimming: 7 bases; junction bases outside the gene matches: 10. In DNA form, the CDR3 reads TGCAGCGTCGAACCGGGACAGGGCAGGAATGAGCAGTTCTTC. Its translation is CSVEPGQGRNEQFF.

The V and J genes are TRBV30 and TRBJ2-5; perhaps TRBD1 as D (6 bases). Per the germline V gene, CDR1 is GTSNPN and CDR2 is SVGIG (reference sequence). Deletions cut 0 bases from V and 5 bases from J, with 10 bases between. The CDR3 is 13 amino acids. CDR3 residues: CAWSVQGPETQYF. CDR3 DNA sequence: TGTGCCTGGAGTGTACAGGGTCCGGAGACCCAGTACTTC.

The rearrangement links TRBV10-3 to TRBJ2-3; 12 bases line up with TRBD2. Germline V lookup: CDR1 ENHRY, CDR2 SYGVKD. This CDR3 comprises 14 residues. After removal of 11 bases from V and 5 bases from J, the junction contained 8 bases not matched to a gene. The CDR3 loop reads CAVVASGGGDTQYF. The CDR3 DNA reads TGTGCCGTCGTGGCTAGCGGGGGGGGAGATACGCAGTATTTT.

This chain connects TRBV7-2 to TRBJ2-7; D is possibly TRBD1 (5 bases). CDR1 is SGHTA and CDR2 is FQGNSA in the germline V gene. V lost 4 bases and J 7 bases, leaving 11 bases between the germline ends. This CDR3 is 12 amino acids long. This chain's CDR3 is CASSWTLEEQYF. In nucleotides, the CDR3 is TGTGCCAGCAGCTGGACACTGGAAGAGCAGTACTTC.

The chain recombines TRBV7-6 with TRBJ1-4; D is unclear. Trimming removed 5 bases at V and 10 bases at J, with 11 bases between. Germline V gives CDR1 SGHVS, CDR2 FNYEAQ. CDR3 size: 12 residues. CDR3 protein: CASSQARGKLFF. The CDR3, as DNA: TGTGCCAGCAGCCAGGCCCGGGGAAAACTGTTTTTT.